The 25 T cell receptor beta chains presented below share a single source sample, sequenced in a study of glioma-infiltrating T cells. Using RNA template, CDR3s of TCR alpha and beta were amplified with iRepertoire arm-PCR. TCRdb called the multiplex PCR reads again in MiXCR, with one record for every CDR3 protein. Altogether over 130,000 distinct CDR3 sequences are present, approximately 39% being singletons, with the ten largest covering around 20%. What was sequenced was glioma tissue, nonneoplastic brain tissue, or PBMCs (not recorded which). Receptors originate from a human donor with low-grade glioma or glioblastoma, undergoing nonglioma brain surgery, or in good health (not recorded which).

Only a few counts were recorded for this clonotype. The chain combines TRBV4-2 with TRBJ1-1, with 7 positions matching TRBD1. With V trimmed by 1 base and J by 0 bases, 2 bases remained unmatched. Per germline, CDR1 LGHNA and CDR2 YNFKEQ. This CDR3 is 15 amino acids long. The CDR3: CASSQGQGMNTEAFF. The CDR3, as DNA: TGTGCCAGCAGCCAAGGACAGGGCATGAACACTGAAGCTTTCTTT.

This clonotype was found a few times. This chain uses TRBV7-9 with TRBJ2-7; 11 bases agree with TRBD1. Germline V gene lookup returns CDR1 SEHNR and CDR2 FQNEAQ (reference sequence). The CDR3 spans 14 residues. The junction had 2 bases not matched to a gene; V was cut back by 1 base and J by 6 bases. This chain's CDR3 is CASSLDGTGGEQYF. The CDR3, as DNA: TGTGCCAGCAGCTTAGACGGGACAGGGGGCGAGCAGTACTTC. The complete variable domain, with remaining parts taken from reference TRBV7-9 and TRBJ2-7, reads DTGVSQNPRHKITKRGQNVTFRCDPISEHNRLYWYRQTLGQGPEFLTYFQNEAQLEKSRLLSDRFSAERPKGSFSTLEIQRTEQGDSAMYLCASSLDGTGGEQYFGPGTRLTVT.

The chain joins TRBV7-9 to TRBJ1-6, with 8 nucleotides matching TRBD1. CDR3 length: 14 residues. The ends lost 4 bases at V and 7 bases at J; junction bases unmatched: 3. The germline V gene encodes CDR1 SEHNR and CDR2 FQNEAQ (reference sequence). This CDR3 is CASSWTGTNSPLHF. In DNA, the CDR3 is TGTGCCAGCAGCTGGACAGGGACGAATTCACCCCTCCACTTT. Looking up the rest from reference TRBV7-9 and TRBJ1-6 gives the full variable domain: DTGVSQNPRHKITKRGQNVTFRCDPISEHNRLYWYRQTLGQGPEFLTYFQNEAQLEKSRLLSDRFSAERPKGSFSTLEIQRTEQGDSAMYLCASSWTGTNSPLHFGNGTRLTVT.

This clonotype was picked up many times. V usage is TRBV20-1 and J usage is TRBJ1-5, with a possible D match to TRBD1 (6 bases). Trimming left V 1 base short and J 4 bases short, with 11 bases between. The CDR3 spans 14 residues. CDR1 and CDR2 (germline): DFQATT, SNEGSKA (reference sequence). The CDR3 sequence is CSARGGGQNQPQHF. The DNA for the CDR3 is TGCAGTGCTAGAGGGGGGGGCCAAAATCAGCCCCAGCATTTT.

The gene calls are TRBV28 and TRBJ2-5; no firm D call. The CDR3 extends over 16 amino acids. Germline lookup yields CDR1 MDHEN and CDR2 SYDVKM. Trimming took off 2 bases at V and 2 bases at J, with 15 bases between the two ends. In DNA form, the CDR3 reads TGTGCCAGCAGTTTAGTCCCAACTGGGGAACAAGAGACCCAGTACTTC. It specifies CASSLVPTGEQETQYF.

V is TRBV14 and J is TRBJ2-1, with D uncertain. This CDR3 has 11 residues. Trimming took 8 bases from V and 4 from J, leaving 6 bases between them. The V gene's germline CDR1 is SGHDN and CDR2 FVKESK. The CDR3 sequence: CASGRYNEQFF. CDR3 nucleotide sequence: TGTGCCAGCGGAAGGTACAATGAGCAGTTCTTC.

The V gene is TRBV30, the J gene TRBJ1-3; TRBD1 is a possible D gene (6 bases). CDR1 and CDR2 from the germline V gene are GTSNPN and SVGIG (reference sequence). The V end was cut by 3 bases, the J end by 4 bases, with 13 bases between. The CDR3 contains 14 residues. The CDR3 protein is CAWSSDDRGNTIYF. DNA for the CDR3: TGTGCCTGGAGCTCGGACGACAGGGGAAACACCATATATTTT.

This clonotype occurred a few times. The chain is built from TRBV7-9 and TRBJ1-1; D is unresolved. Trimming shortened V by 5 bases and J by 0 bases, and 19 bases separated the two germline ends. Germline V gene sequence: CDR1 SEHNR, CDR2 FQNEAQ (reference sequence). This CDR3 region has 17 residues. The CDR3 reads CASSPRSGSDMNTEAFF. The CDR3 DNA is TGTGCCAGCAGCCCGCGGTCTGGGTCAGATATGAACACTGAAGCTTTCTTT.

The rearrangement links TRBV6-1 to TRBJ2-3, with D tentatively TRBD2 (6 bases). Per germline, CDR1 MNHNS and CDR2 SASEGT. There are 14 residues in the CDR3. Deletions cut 6 bases from V and 1 base from J, with 11 bases between. The CDR3, as DNA: TGTGCCAGCAGAGCGGGTGACGGCACAGATACGCAGTATTTT. As protein: CASRAGDGTDTQYF.

The chain joins TRBV6-6 to TRBJ2-1, with 10 bases matching TRBD1. V gave up 0 bases and J gave up 12 bases; unmatched junction bases: 5. Germline V CDR1 and CDR2: MNHNY, SVGAGI (reference sequence). The CDR3 runs to 14 residues. CDR3 region: CASSYSEGTGVQFF. The CDR3 coding sequence is TGTGCCAGCAGTTACTCGGAGGGGACAGGGGTGCAGTTCTTC.

V and J are TRBV6-1 and TRBJ2-7, with a tentative D call TRBD1 (6 bases). This CDR3 is 12 amino acids long. Trimming pared 5 bases from V and 5 bases from J, leaving 10 bases between. Per germline, CDR1 MNHNS and CDR2 SASEGT. DNA of the CDR3: TGTGCCAGCAGTCAACAGGGAGACGAGCAGTACTTC. It yields the protein CASSQQGDEQYF.

A word on this clonotype: This may arise from a read error, as a much more abundant clone is one base away. This rearrangement joins TRBV7-9 to TRBJ2-7; D remains unclear. Germline V lookup: CDR1 SEHNR, CDR2 FQNEAQ (reference sequence). The CDR3 spans 12 residues. CDR3 in amino acids: CARSSSYYEQYF. The CDR3 coding sequence is TGTGCCCGCAGCTCGTCCTATTACGAGCAGTACTTC.

The rearrangement uses TRBV7-6 and TRBJ2-3; 9 nucleotides agree with TRBD2. Germline values: CDR1 SGHVS, CDR2 FNYEAQ. V dropped 1 base and J dropped 0; count of bases not matched to a gene: 8. The CDR3 is 18 amino acids. The CDR3 sequence: CASSLDAREGLSTDTQYF. The CDR3 coding sequence is TGTGCCAGCAGCTTAGATGCGCGGGAGGGCCTGAGCACAGATACGCAGTATTTT.

The rearrangement uses TRBV15 and TRBJ1-1; the D is unclear. The germline CDR1 and CDR2 sequences are LNHNV and YYDKDF (reference sequence). The CDR3 sequence is 11 residues long. Trimming removed 6 bases from V and 3 bases from J, with 5 bases in between. CDR3 residues: CATRRDTEAFF. For the CDR3, the DNA is TGTGCCACCAGGAGGGACACTGAAGCTTTCTTT.

V usage is TRBV6-6 and J usage is TRBJ1-1, with 8 positions matching TRBD1. This CDR3 is 17 amino acids long. V dropped 6 bases and J dropped 1; count of bases not matched to a gene: 13. CDR1 MNHNY and CDR2 SVGAGI come from the germline V gene (reference sequence). CDR3 residues: CASSPSHDRGRNTEAFF. CDR3 bases: TGTGCCAGCAGCCCCAGCCACGACAGGGGTCGGAACACTGAAGCTTTCTTT.

There are a few counts of this clonotype. The J gene is TRBJ1-1, the V gene TRBV7-2; D is possibly TRBD1 (5 bases). Trimming stripped 5 bases from V and 0 bases from J, with 7 bases between. There are 13 residues in the CDR3. CDR1 is SGHTA and CDR2 is FQGNSA in the germline V gene. The chain's CDR3 is CASSRGMNTEAFF. CDR3 sequence (DNA): TGTGCCAGCAGCCGGGGGATGAACACTGAAGCTTTCTTT.

This clonotype was recorded a few times. This chain joins TRBV28 and TRBJ2-5; D not certain. This CDR3 spans 14 amino acids. Trimming left V 3 bases short and J 5 bases short, with 13 bases between. From germline, CDR1 is MDHEN and CDR2 SYDVKM. In DNA form, the CDR3 reads TGTGCCAGCAGTTTCCTTAGAGAAGCGGAGACCCAGTACTTC. As protein: CASSFLREAETQYF.

This rearrangement joins TRBV10-3 to TRBJ1-2; D unclear. The CDR3 has 19 amino acids. Between the trimmed V and J ends, which lost 0 bases and 4 bases, there was a span of 24 bases. Germline V gene sequence: CDR1 ENHRY, CDR2 SYGVKD. The DNA for the CDR3 is TGTGCCATCAGTGAGTCGAAACGCCAGGAAGGAGGACTGGGCTATGGCTACACCTTC. Residues: CAISESKRQEGGLGYGYTF.

The V gene is TRBV20-1, the J gene TRBJ1-1; D unclear. The CDR3 has 14 amino acids. Germline CDR1 DFQATT, CDR2 SNEGSKA (reference sequence). Between the trimmed V and J ends, which lost 2 bases and 1 base, there was a span of 11 bases. The CDR3 sequence is CSARPDTPNTEAFF. CDR3 nucleotide sequence: TGCAGTGCTAGACCTGACACACCGAACACTGAAGCTTTCTTT.

Worth noting for this clonotype: Just one base apart from a much larger clone, this may be a read error. The gene calls are TRBV6-1 and TRBJ1-1; the D is unclear. Germline-derived CDR1 and CDR2 are MNHNS and SASEGT. This CDR3 region has 13 residues. V was trimmed by 6 bases and J by 3 bases, leaving 11 bases between them. The CDR3 loop is CASSTTWDTEAFF. CDR3 DNA sequence: TGTGCCAGCAGCACCACATGGGACACTGAAGCTTTCTTT.

This chain connects TRBV7-2 to TRBJ2-6, with D perhaps TRBD1 or TRBD2 (5 bases each). V was clipped by 4 bases and J by 15 bases, with 22 bases between them. CDR3 length equals 15 residues. Germline V gene data show CDR1 as SGHTA and CDR2 as FQGNSA. CDR3 amino acids: CASSSGSSGATALTF. CDR3 DNA: TGTGCCAGCAGCTCAGGGAGCTCTGGGGCCACCGCCCTGACTTTC.

This clonotype was recorded a few times. J is TRBJ2-6 and V is TRBV6-1; 7 positions agree with TRBD2. J lost 2 bases, V lost 3 bases, and 4 bases had no gene match. The germline V gene has CDR1 MNHNS and CDR2 SASEGT. CDR3 length: 16 residues. CDR3 sequence: CASSDGRYAGANVLTF. CDR3 in DNA: TGTGCCAGCAGTGACGGGAGGTACGCTGGGGCCAACGTCCTGACTTTC.

This chain connects TRBV6-4 to TRBJ2-5, with D possibly being TRBD1 (5 bases). The CDR3 sequence is 16 residues long. Germline V CDR1 and CDR2: MRHNA, SNTAGT. V was cut by 6 bases and J by 6 bases, with 23 bases left in between. DNA of the CDR3: TGTGCCAGCAGCCTCGGTGAAAGGGGATCCTGGAAGACCCAGTACTTC. Its translation: CASSLGERGSWKTQYF.

In its sample, this clonotype was seen many times. The CDR3 spells CSARDRVGVGNEQFF. CDR3 nucleotide sequence: TGCAGTGCTAGGGACAGGGTCGGGGTTGGCAATGAGCAGTTCTTC. This chain uses TRBV20-1 with TRBJ2-1, with TRBD1 matching over 8 bases. J gave up 6 bases and V 3 bases, and 10 bases lay outside the gene matches. Per the germline V gene, CDR1 is DFQATT and CDR2 is SNEGSKA (reference sequence). The CDR3 runs to 15 residues.

In this sample, this clonotype turned up a few times. The germline gene is not matched at one end of the junction; a read error may be the cause. The chain employs TRBV7-9 and TRBJ2-7, with D perhaps matching TRBD2 (6 bases). This CDR3 is built from 13 residues. Germline CDR1 SEHNR, CDR2 FQNEAQ (reference sequence). The CDR3 is CARSLSGVSEQYF. In nucleotides, the CDR3 is TGTGCCCGCAGCTTATCGGGGGTGAGCGAGCAGTACTTC. Based on the CDR3 plus reference TRBV7-9 and TRBJ2-7, the full variable domain is DTGVSQNPRHKITKRGQNVTFRCDPISEHNRLYWYRQTLGQGPEFLTYFQNEAQLEKSRLLSDRFSAERPKGSFSTLEIQRTEQGDSAMYLCARSLSGVSEQYFGPGTRLTVT.